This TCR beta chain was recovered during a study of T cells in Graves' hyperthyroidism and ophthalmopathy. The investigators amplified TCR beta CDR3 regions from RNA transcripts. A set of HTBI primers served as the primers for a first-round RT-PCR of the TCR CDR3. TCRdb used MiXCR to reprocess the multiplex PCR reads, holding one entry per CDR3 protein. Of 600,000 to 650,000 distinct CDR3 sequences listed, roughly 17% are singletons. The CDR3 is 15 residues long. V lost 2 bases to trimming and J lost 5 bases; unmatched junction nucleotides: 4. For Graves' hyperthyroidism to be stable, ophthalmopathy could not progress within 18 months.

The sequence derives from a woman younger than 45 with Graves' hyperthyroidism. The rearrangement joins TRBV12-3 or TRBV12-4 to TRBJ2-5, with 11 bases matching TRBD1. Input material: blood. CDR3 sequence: CASSLRTGGRETQYF. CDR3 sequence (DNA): TGTGCCAGCAGTTTAAGGACAGGGGGCCGGGAGACCCAGTACTTC.